The 10 T cell receptor beta chains below come from one sample, sequenced in a study of breast tumors, draining lymph nodes, adjacent tissues (dated by TCRdb to the mid-2010s). Lymph node samples came from the axillary draining lymph nodes of breast cancer patients. Receptor amplification or capture employed multiplex PCR. Sequencing instrument: Illumina HiSeq 2000. TCRdb redid the processing of the public reads, applying fastp at Q25 and MiXCR, and retained in-frame beta chains. Rows with one shared CDR3 protein collapse into an entry with the most common genes and DNA. The sample data list some 100,000 distinct CDR3 sequences, and 21% of these were observed just once. Roughly 1.3% of the sample is in the top ten clones. The sequenced sample consisted of axillary lymph node tissue. The source is a female donor with breast cancer. Some clones in this sample may be carry-over from other donors' samples.

The sample holds a few counts of this clonotype. The gene calls are TRBV6-1 and TRBJ2-2, with D possibly being TRBD2 (5 bases). Germline V gives CDR1 MNHNS, CDR2 SASEGT. The length of the CDR3 is 16 residues. V lost 8 bases and J 1 base, leaving 17 bases between the germline ends. CDR3 loop: CASYLSPGKNTGELFF. CDR3 sequence (DNA): TGTGCCAGCTACCTGTCCCCGGGGAAGAACACCGGGGAGCTGTTTTTT.

The sample holds many counts of this clonotype. The chain combines TRBV6-1 with TRBJ2-2; 11 bases are shared with TRBD1. With 3 bases clipped from V and 6 bases from J, the junction kept 6 bases outside the gene matches. The germline V gene encodes CDR1 MNHNS and CDR2 SASEGT. The CDR3 spans 16 residues. CDR3 amino acids: CASSDWTGGPPGELFF. The CDR3 DNA reads as TGTGCCAGCAGTGATTGGACAGGGGGCCCCCCCGGGGAGCTGTTTTTT.

The chain employs TRBV28 and TRBJ1-5; D call uncertain. The V and J ends lost 7 bases and 1 base respectively, with 11 bases between them. The CDR3 has 14 residues. Germline V lookup: CDR1 MDHEN, CDR2 SYDVKM. For the CDR3, the DNA is TGTGCCAGCAAACCGAAGGGAAGCAATCAGCCCCAGCATTTT. Translating it yields CASKPKGSNQPQHF.

This clonotype was counted many times. The CDR3 reads CASSQVNPDTQYF. In nucleotides, the CDR3 is TGTGCCAGCAGCCAAGTAAATCCAGATACGCAGTATTTT. J is TRBJ2-3 and V is TRBV14; D unresolved. This CDR3 region has 13 residues. Between the trimmed V and J ends, which lost 1 base and 4 bases, there was a span of 6 bases. From germline, CDR1 is SGHDN and CDR2 FVKESK.

This clonotype was detected ten times or more. This sequence joins TRBV15 and TRBJ1-6; TRBD1 matches 8 bases. The germline V gene encodes CDR1 LNHNV and CDR2 YYDKDF (reference sequence). The CDR3 is made up of 15 amino acids. V shed 0 bases and J 9 bases; nucleotides not matched to a gene: 4. CDR3 in DNA: TGTGCCACCAGCAGAGATCGACAGGGGAGTTCACCCCTCCACTTT. Translation: CATSRDRQGSSPLHF.

V and J are TRBV7-9 and TRBJ2-3, with 9 nucleotides matching TRBD1. Per germline, CDR1 SEHNR and CDR2 FQNEAQ (reference sequence). V lost 5 bases and J lost 4; bases outside the gene matches: 7. This CDR3 contains 15 residues. The CDR3 coding sequence is TGTGCCAGCAGCCCTTGGACAGGGGTCCCAGATACGCAGTATTTT. Protein product: CASSPWTGVPDTQYF.

This clonotype was counted many times. The V and J genes are TRBV5-6 and TRBJ2-1; the D is unclear. This CDR3 spans 15 amino acids. V lost 3 bases to trimming and J lost 8 bases, with 18 bases between them. Looked up from germline, CDR1 is SGHDT and CDR2 is YYEEEE. The CDR3 DNA sequence: TGTGCCAGCAGCTCCAGAGGACGGTCTCCTGATGAGCAGTTCTTC. It codes for CASSSRGRSPDEQFF.

This clonotype was recorded many times. The chain carries TRBV19 and TRBJ1-3, with D perhaps TRBD1 (6 bases). The ends were cut back, 8 bases at V and 0 bases at J, with 14 bases in the middle. Germline V gene sequence: CDR1 LNHDA, CDR2 SQIVND (reference sequence). The CDR3 has 15 amino acids. CDR3 in amino acids: CASRHDRISGNTIYF. The CDR3 DNA reads as TGTGCCAGTCGACACGACAGGATCTCTGGAAACACCATATATTTT.

The rearrangement uses TRBV5-6 and TRBJ1-2; D not certain. The V gene's germline CDR1 is SGHDT and CDR2 YYEEEE. This CDR3 has 14 amino acids. The V end lost 1 base, the J end lost 5 bases, and 12 bases lay between the germline ends. The CDR3 DNA sequence: TGTGCCAGCAGCTTGAGCGGTTCGGCTTATGGCTACACCTTC. Translating gives CASSLSGSAYGYTF.

This clonotype was picked up many times. This chain connects TRBV19 to TRBJ2-7; perhaps D is TRBD1 or TRBD2 (5 bases each). In germline, CDR1 is LNHDA, CDR2 SQIVND (reference sequence). The CDR3 length is 15 residues. Trimming cost V 0 bases and J 3 bases, with 12 bases left between them. The CDR3 bases are TGTGCCAGTAGTATAGATCTCGGGACGCACTACGAGCAGTACTTC. Encoded protein: CASSIDLGTHYEQYF.